The entry below gives a single TCR beta chain sequence along with its context. The antigen remains unidentified. Trimming removed 6 bases at V and 4 bases at J, with 18 bases between. CDR3 size: 15 residues. Germline CDR1 MNHEY, CDR2 SVGAGI. Method: immunoSEQ multiplex PCR; TCRdb's copy keeps in-frame clones and lacks some. The table lists over 60,000 clones, roughly 92% of them singletons. These data originate in a study of PD-1 blockade in classical Hodgkin lymphoma. The time point was: cycle 4 day 1 (C4D1), after less than 7 weeks of nivolumab. Each and every patient relapsed after autologous stem cell transplantation, and patients got differing brentuximab vedotin exposure. Notes on the study in general: Baseline diversity resembling that of newly diagnosed patients was seen in complete responders. Underlying causes for the observed repertoire differences were not defined, possibly disease activity or prior therapy. Newly diagnosed patients reportedly had lower baseline TCR diversity than healthy donors. Unlike CD8+ TCR diversity, which did not rise significantly by C4D1, CD4+ TCR diversity did.

Sequencing used peripheral blood mononuclear cells (PBMCs), obtained before the fourth cycle of nivolumab. This sequence was found in a human donor with classical Hodgkin lymphoma. The chain employs TRBV6-5 and TRBJ1-1; D possibly corresponds to TRBD1 (6 bases). Here the CDR3 DNA reads TGTGCCAGCAGACCGGGCCCCGGGGGCGGCACTGAAGCTTTCTTT. Protein: CASRPGPGGGTEAFF.